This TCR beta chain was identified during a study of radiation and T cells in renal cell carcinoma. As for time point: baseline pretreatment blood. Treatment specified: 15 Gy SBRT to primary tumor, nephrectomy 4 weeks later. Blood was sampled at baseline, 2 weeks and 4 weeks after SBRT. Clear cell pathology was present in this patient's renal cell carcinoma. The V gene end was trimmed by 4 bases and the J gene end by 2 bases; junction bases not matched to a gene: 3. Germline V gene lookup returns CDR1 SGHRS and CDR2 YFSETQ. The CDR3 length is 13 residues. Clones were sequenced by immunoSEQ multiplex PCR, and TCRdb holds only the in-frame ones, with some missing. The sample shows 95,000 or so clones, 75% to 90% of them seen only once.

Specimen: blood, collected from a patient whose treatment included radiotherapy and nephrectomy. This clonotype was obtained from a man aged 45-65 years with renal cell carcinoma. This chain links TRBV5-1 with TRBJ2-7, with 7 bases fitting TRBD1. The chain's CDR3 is CASSRGQTYEQYF. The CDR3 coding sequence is TGCGCCAGCAGCAGGGGACAGACCTACGAGCAGTACTTC.